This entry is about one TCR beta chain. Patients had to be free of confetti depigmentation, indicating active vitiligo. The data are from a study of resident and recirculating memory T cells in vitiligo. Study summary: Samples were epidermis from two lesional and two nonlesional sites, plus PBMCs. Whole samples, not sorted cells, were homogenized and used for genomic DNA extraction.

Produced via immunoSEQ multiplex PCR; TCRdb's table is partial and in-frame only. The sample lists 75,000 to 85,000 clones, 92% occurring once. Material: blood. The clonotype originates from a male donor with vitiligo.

The CDR3 nucleotides read TGCGCCAGCAGCTTGCGGGGCACAACTAGCGGGAGGGCCCGTGAAAGGAATGAGCAGTTCTTC. Translating gives CASSLRGTTSGRARERNEQFF. The chain has TRBV5-1 and TRBJ2-1; 13 bases match TRBD2. With V trimmed by 1 base and J by 7 bases, 20 bases remained unmatched. The CDR3 has 21 amino acids. Germline V gene sequence: CDR1 SGHRS, CDR2 YFSETQ. The full variable domain, rest sourced from reference TRBV5-1 and TRBJ2-1, is KAGVTQTPRYLIKTRGQQVTLSCSPISGHRSVSWYQQTPGQGLQFLFEYFSETQRNKGNFPGRFSGRQFSNSRSEMNVSTLELGDSALYLCASSLRGTTSGRARERNEQFFGPGTRLTVL.